One and the same sample provided the 18 T cell receptor beta chains below, sequenced in a study of T cell responses to AZD1222 COVID-19 vaccine (dated by TCRdb to about 2021). The time point label for this specimen denotes: about 28 days (+/-7) after the second vaccine dose. Library prep was done by the immunoSEQ multiplex PCR assay. Sourced from immuneACCESS, this table was stored by TCRdb with only in-frame sequences that have V and J called. A share of the clones is absent; for the studies checked, an unresolved V gene accounts for under half, and the remainder has no known explanation. This sample holds about 94,000 clones; roughly 90% were observed only once. About an eighth of the sample goes to the ten largest clones. The sequencing used peripheral blood, collected 28 days after the second AZD1222 dose. The receptor source for this set is an adult who received the AZD1222 COVID-19 vaccine.

The rearrangement joins TRBV19 to TRBJ1-5, with 9 bases that match TRBD1. The CDR3 loop spans 15 amino acids. Germline V lookup: CDR1 LNHDA, CDR2 SQIVND (reference sequence). V shed 5 bases, J shed 7 bases, and the junction held 9 bases outside the gene matches. The CDR3: CASSVLPGQGQPQHF. The DNA for the CDR3 is TGTGCCAGTAGTGTACTACCGGGACAGGGACAGCCCCAGCATTTT.

This chain joins TRBV21-1 and TRBJ2-2; TRBD2, the table's D call, was not compared with the DNA. TRBV21-1 corresponds to a pseudogene. CDR3 length: 17 amino acids. DNA of the CDR3: TGTGCCAGCAGCAGGTCTAGCGGGGGGCTGAACACCGGGGAGCTGTTTTTT. It yields the protein CASSRSSGGLNTGELFF.

V and J are TRBV29-1 and TRBJ2-1; 11 nucleotides agree with TRBD2. In germline, CDR1 is SQVTM, CDR2 ANQGSEA. V shed 7 bases and J 5 bases; nucleotides not matched to a gene: 4. The CDR3 sequence is 13 residues long. The DNA of the CDR3 is TGCAGCGCCGGGACTAGCGGCAACAATGAGCAGTTCTTC. Translation gives CSAGTSGNNEQFF.

This chain links TRBV2 with TRBJ2-5; D is unresolved. V gave up 7 bases and J gave up 1 base, with 10 bases separating them. The CDR3 is 13 amino acids. From germline, CDR1 is SNHLY and CDR2 FYNNEI. Here the CDR3 reads CASTLGPQETQYF. The CDR3 DNA follows: TGTGCCAGCACCCTGGGCCCCCAAGAGACCCAGTACTTC.

This clone appeared once. V usage is TRBV15 and J usage is TRBJ2-7; 10 bases map to TRBD1. The V gene's germline CDR1 is LNHNV and CDR2 YYDKDF (reference sequence). V was clipped by 8 bases and J by 5 bases; unmatched bases: 6. This CDR3 comprises 13 residues. This CDR3 reads CATWGQGFHEQYF. The CDR3 DNA reads as TGTGCCACCTGGGGACAGGGGTTCCACGAGCAGTACTTC.

This rearrangement joins TRBV6-7 to TRBJ1-2, with 11 bases identical to TRBD1. TRBV6-7 carries the ORF label, with uncertain function. The CDR3 loop spans 14 amino acids. CDR3 region: CDLKPDRGPRGYTF. In DNA form, the CDR3 reads TGTGATTTAAAACCGGACAGGGGGCCACGGGGCTACACCTTC.

This rearrangement joins TRBV18 to TRBJ1-1, with D unclear. CDR3 size: 11 residues. Between the trimmed V and J ends, which lost 3 bases and 11 bases, there was a span of 10 bases. The V gene's germline CDR1 is KGHSH and CDR2 LQKENI. CDR3 coding DNA: TGTGCCAGCTCACCCGGAGGGTATGCTTTCTTT. Translating it yields CASSPGGYAFF.

The chain recombines TRBV24-1 with TRBJ2-2; D unclear. The CDR3 runs to 16 residues. V was shortened by 2 bases and J by 4 bases, with 13 bases between the two germline ends. From germline, CDR1 is KGHDR and CDR2 SFDVKD. CDR3: CATSDSLGSVTGELFF. In DNA, the CDR3 is TGTGCCACCAGTGATTCGTTGGGCTCGGTCACCGGGGAGCTGTTTTTT.

The gene calls are TRBV4-3 and TRBJ2-3, with TRBD2 as a possible D gene (6 bases). Germline lookup yields CDR1 LGHNA and CDR2 YSLEER. The CDR3 covers 16 residues. V lost 0 bases, J lost 2 bases, and 12 bases lay in between. The CDR3 bases are TGCGCCAGCAGCCAAGATGCGGGGCCGTACACAGATACGCAGTATTTT. It translates to CASSQDAGPYTDTQYF.

CDR3 in amino acids: CASRERTSGRNYEQYF. As DNA, the CDR3 is TGTGCCAGCAGGGAACGGACTAGCGGACGTAACTACGAGCAGTACTTC. This chain uses TRBV2 with TRBJ2-7; TRBD2 matches 10 bases. Germline CDR1 reads SNHLY; CDR2 reads FYNNEI. With V trimmed by 6 bases and J by 3 bases, 11 bases remained unmatched. The CDR3 is 16 amino acids.

The chain joins TRBV3-1 (or the pseudogene TRBV3-2) to TRBJ1-2, with 9 positions matching TRBD1. This CDR3 region has 17 residues. Germline CDR1 reads LGHDT; CDR2 reads YNNKEL (reference sequence). V dropped 4 bases and J dropped 2; count of bases not matched to a gene: 11. As DNA, the CDR3 is TGTGCCAGCAGCCCCTGGCCCGGACAGGGGCTGAACTATGGCTACACCTTC. Protein: CASSPWPGQGLNYGYTF.

Of note for this clone: A much larger clone sits a single nucleotide away, making a read error possible. The genes are TRBV6-5 and TRBJ1-1, with a tentative D call TRBD1 (6 bases). V lost 10 bases, J lost 3 bases, and 12 bases lay in between. The CDR3 length is 12 residues. From germline, CDR1 is MNHEY and CDR2 SVGAGI. The CDR3 here is CATRGGYTEAFF. The CDR3 DNA reads TGTGCCACCAGAGGGGGGTACACTGAAGCTTTCTTT.

The chain recombines TRBV28 with TRBJ2-1; 14 bases match TRBD2. V gave up 5 bases and J gave up 10 bases; unmatched junction bases: 10. Germline V gene sequence: CDR1 MDHEN, CDR2 SYDVKM. The CDR3 has 16 residues. The CDR3 DNA follows: TGTGCCAGCAGTATCACGGGACTAGCGGGAGTCGGAGAGCAGTTCTTC. Its protein product is CASSITGLAGVGEQFF.

The V gene is TRBV29-1, the J gene TRBJ1-5, with D tentatively TRBD1 (5 bases). Germline V gene data show CDR1 as SQVTM and CDR2 as ANQGSEA. The germline V and J ends were trimmed by 4 bases and 2 bases, with 9 bases remaining between them. CDR3 length: 13 amino acids. The chain's CDR3 is CSVARERNQPQHF. DNA for the CDR3: TGCAGCGTTGCCAGGGAGCGCAATCAGCCCCAGCATTTT.

J is TRBJ1-4 and V is TRBV30, with D uncertain. Trimming cost V 0 bases and J 0 bases, with 8 bases left between them. Looked up from germline, CDR1 is GTSNPN and CDR2 is SVGIG (reference sequence). This CDR3 has 15 residues. The CDR3 sequence: CAWSVVGATNEKLFF. The CDR3, as DNA: TGTGCCTGGAGTGTTGTTGGTGCAACTAATGAAAAACTGTTTTTT.

The chain uses TRBV5-1 and TRBJ2-3; D gene ambiguous. This CDR3 comprises 12 residues. From germline, CDR1 is SGHRS and CDR2 YFSETQ. The V end lost 3 bases, the J end lost 1 base, and 3 bases lay between the germline ends. The CDR3, as DNA: TGCGCCAGCAGCTCCGGCACAGATACGCAGTATTTT. Translation: CASSSGTDTQYF.

The V gene is TRBV7-2, the J gene TRBJ1-1, with D unresolved. This CDR3 has 12 residues. The V gene lost 2 bases and the J gene lost 7 bases, with 8 bases spanning the gap. CDR1 is SGHTA, CDR2 FQGNSA, per germline. CDR3: CASSLSSREAFF. CDR3 sequence (DNA): TGTGCCAGCAGCTTATCATCACGTGAAGCTTTCTTT.

The CDR3: CASTKSYNEQFF. The CDR3, as DNA: TGTGCCAGCACGAAGTCCTACAATGAGCAGTTCTTC. V is TRBV28 and J is TRBJ2-1; no firm D call. This CDR3 contains 12 residues. The ends were cut back, 7 bases at V and 1 base at J, with 5 bases in the middle. Germline values: CDR1 MDHEN, CDR2 SYDVKM.